One sample yielded the 3 T cell receptor beta chains listed below, sequenced in a study of blood T cell repertoires in COVID-19. Sequencing used immunoSEQ multiplex PCR; TCRdb keeps in-frame clones, though not all of them. The data contain around 250,000 clones, roughly 86% of them singletons. The specimen was peripheral blood. Receptor source: an elderly man with acute or convalescent COVID-19.

V is TRBV2 and J is TRBJ2-2, with TRBD1 as a possible D gene (6 bases). Germline CDR1 reads SNHLY; CDR2 reads FYNNEI. Trimming took 1 base from V and 6 from J, leaving 15 bases between them. The CDR3 is 16 amino acids. The CDR3 DNA is TGTGCCAGCAGTGAAGTAGGTACAGGGAGCGCCGGGGAGCTGTTTTTT. Protein sequence: CASSEVGTGSAGELFF.

The rearrangement joins TRBV9 to TRBJ1-4; 9 positions agree with TRBD1. Germline CDR1 SGDLS, CDR2 YYNGEE. This CDR3 comprises 15 residues. With 1 base clipped from V and 5 bases from J, the junction kept 3 bases outside the gene matches. The CDR3 DNA reads as TGTGCCAGCAGCGTACTGGGGACAGGGAATGAAAAACTGTTTTTT. It translates to CASSVLGTGNEKLFF.

V is TRBV19 and J is TRBJ1-3; D may be TRBD1 (6 bases). The germline V gene encodes CDR1 LNHDA and CDR2 SQIVND (reference sequence). The CDR3 length is 14 residues. Trimming took 7 bases from V and 2 from J, leaving 12 bases between them. The CDR3 DNA sequence: TGTGCCAGTATAGCTTCAGGGGCTGGAAACACCATATATTTT. It is translated as CASIASGAGNTIYF.